The present entry profiles one T cell receptor (beta chain) with its context. Its specificity is unknown. This record belongs to a study of cytomegalovirus exposure and HLA in healthy donors. CDR1 is MNHNS and CDR2 is SASEGT in the germline V gene. With 4 bases clipped from V and 1 base from J, the junction kept 5 bases outside the gene matches. The CDR3 has 15 amino acids. Notes on the study in general: Investigators reported 150 to 200 TCR beta chains as tied to cytomegalovirus. Approximately 18,000 TCR beta sequences were associated with HLA alleles at 0.05 false discovery rate in a later analysis. Later analysis demonstrated an association between a missense DCLRE1C variant and TCR beta V- and J-gene trimming.

PCR was performed using 60 Vbeta and 13 Jbeta primers. TCRdb's table, derived via immunoSEQ multiplex PCR, lists solely in-frame clones and lacks some. The table shows around 250,000 clones, with 80% to 85% occurring only once. Specimen: PBMCs. The receptor was derived from an older woman in good health and CMV-seropositive. The chain combines TRBV6-1 with TRBJ1-1; 8 bases line up with TRBD1. The CDR3 is CASSVWTGSNTEAFF. CDR3 DNA: TGTGCCAGCAGTGTTTGGACAGGGTCGAACACTGAAGCTTTCTTT.